Presented here are 3 T cell receptor beta chains from one specimen sequenced in a study. Using its own MiXCR run on the 5' RACE reads, TCRdb lists one record per CDR3 protein. Found here are around 33,000 distinct CDR3 sequences, roughly 24% of them singletons; the top ten hold around 4%. Sequenced input: memory CD4+ T cells sorted from blood. Subset given: memory CD4+ T cells, CD4+CD45RO+CD25-. The source is a female donor with breast cancer.

This chain connects TRBV20-1 to TRBJ2-1, with 8 bases aligning to TRBD2. This CDR3 has 15 amino acids. V dropped 1 base and J dropped 7; count of bases not matched to a gene: 9. From germline, CDR1 is DFQATT and CDR2 SNEGSKA (reference sequence). Written as DNA, the CDR3 is TGCAGTGCTAGAGCCCTTGCCGGGGGGGCGAATGAGCAGTTCTTC. This codes for CSARALAGGANEQFF.

The CDR3 sequence is CASSQGRGSAFF. Here the CDR3 DNA reads TGCGCCAGCAGCCAAGGACGGGGGTCGGCTTTCTTT. The rearrangement links TRBV4-1 to TRBJ1-1, with D perhaps matching TRBD1 (5 bases). The V and J ends lost 1 base and 11 bases respectively, with 11 bases between them. CDR3 length: 12 residues. Germline V lookup: CDR1 MGHRA, CDR2 YSYEKL.

The chain carries TRBV5-1 and TRBJ1-5; possibly TRBD1 for D (5 bases). V lost 3 bases, J lost 5 bases, and 9 bases lay in between. This CDR3 has 13 residues. Germline values: CDR1 SGHRS, CDR2 YFSETQ. The CDR3, as DNA: TGCGCCAGCAGCTGGGGGGTTGATCAGCCCCAGCATTTT. Translating it yields CASSWGVDQPQHF.